The 31 T cell receptor beta chains reported below all come from one sample, sequenced in a study of blood T cell repertoires in COVID-19. The table came from immunoSEQ multiplex PCR; TCRdb's copy has only in-frame clones and leaves some out. The table includes some 57,000 clones, 90% detected once. The material sequenced was peripheral blood. Receptors were obtained from a man in his 60s with active COVID-19.

This sequence joins TRBV27 and TRBJ1-1, with 7 bases that match TRBD1. Unmatched junction bases numbered 5, after V lost 10 bases and J lost 0 bases. CDR3 size: 13 residues. Germline values: CDR1 MNHEY, CDR2 SMNVEV (reference sequence). The CDR3 bases are TGTGCCACCACGACAGGGATGAACACTGAAGCTTTCTTT. The encoded protein is CATTTGMNTEAFF.

This clone has just one count. The chain recombines TRBV5-5 with TRBJ2-7; D is uncertain. The CDR3 has 16 residues. The V end was cut by 3 bases, the J end by 4 bases, with 20 bases between. Germline CDR1 is SGHKS and CDR2 is YYEKEE (reference sequence). The CDR3 is CASSYLGSGRWYEQYF. CDR3 DNA sequence: TGTGCCAGCAGCTATCTTGGGTCAGGTCGGTGGTACGAGCAGTACTTC.

The chain combines TRBV7-2 with TRBJ1-5; a possible D gene is TRBD1 (5 bases). Trimming shortened V by 2 bases and J by 7 bases, and 9 bases separated the two germline ends. Germline CDR1 SGHTA, CDR2 FQGNSA. The CDR3 extends over 13 amino acids. CDR3 loop: CASSLQGGQPQHF. The CDR3 nucleotides read TGTGCCAGCAGCTTACAGGGAGGCCAGCCCCAGCATTTT.

The chain links TRBV7-2 to TRBJ1-1; D is unclear. There are 15 residues in the CDR3. From germline, CDR1 is SGHTA and CDR2 FQGNSA. Trimming left V 6 bases short and J 0 bases short, with 14 bases between. CDR3 nucleotides: TGTGCCAGCAGTTATACCGGAGGAATGAACACTGAAGCTTTCTTT. The encoded protein is CASSYTGGMNTEAFF.

This clone was seen a handful of times. J is TRBJ2-7 and V is TRBV2; D perhaps matches TRBD1 (6 bases). The V and J ends lost 6 bases and 3 bases respectively, with 12 bases between them. Germline assignment: CDR1 SNHLY and CDR2 FYNNEI. This CDR3 has 13 amino acids. The CDR3 loop is CASSGQTGYEQYF. The CDR3, as DNA: TGTGCCAGCAGCGGACAGACAGGCTACGAGCAGTACTTC.

The rearrangement uses TRBV5-1 and TRBJ2-3; 8 nucleotides agree with TRBD2. CDR3 size: 14 residues. CDR1 and CDR2 from the germline V gene are SGHRS and YFSETQ. The junction had 2 bases not matched to a gene; V was cut back by 1 base and J by 4 bases. The CDR3 is CASSLRGGADTQYF. CDR3 sequence (DNA): TGCGCCAGCAGCTTGCGGGGGGGAGCAGATACGCAGTATTTT.

This clone was counted between two and nine times. The chain uses TRBV12-5 and TRBJ1-5, with 7 bases matching TRBD1. CDR1 and CDR2 from the germline V gene are LGHNT and FRNRAP. V trimming: 6 bases; J trimming: 1 base; junction bases outside the gene matches: 6. The CDR3 loop spans 15 amino acids. CDR3 nucleotide sequence: TGTGCTAGTGGCCATACAGGGGTAAGCAATCAGCCCCAGCATTTT. Protein: CASGHTGVSNQPQHF. Full variable domain (remainder filled in from reference TRBV12-5 and TRBJ1-5): DARVTQTPRHKVTEMGQEVTMRCQPILGHNTVFWYRQTMMQGLELLAYFRNRAPLDDSGMPKDRFSAEMPDATLATLKIQPSEPRDSAVYFCASGHTGVSNQPQHFGDGTRLSIL.

The gene calls are TRBV25-1 and TRBJ2-5; TRBD2 matches at 12 bases. The CDR3 runs to 15 residues. With V trimmed by 6 bases and J by 2 bases, 4 bases remained unmatched. Germline lookup yields CDR1 MGHDK and CDR2 SYGVNS. The DNA for the CDR3 is TGTGCCAGCAGGGAACTAGCGGGAGGACAAGAGACCCAGTACTTC. It yields the protein CASRELAGGQETQYF.

The genes are TRBV5-8 and TRBJ2-3; 12 nucleotides align to TRBD2. V shed 5 bases and J 2 bases; nucleotides not matched to a gene: 6. The CDR3 spans 16 residues. Germline-derived CDR1 and CDR2 are SGHTS and YDEGEE. The CDR3 loop reads CASRGTSGPYTDTQYF. For the CDR3, the DNA is TGTGCCAGCAGAGGGACTAGCGGGCCTTACACAGATACGCAGTATTTT. Looking up the rest from reference TRBV5-8 and TRBJ2-3 gives the full variable domain: EAGVTQSPTHLIKTRGQQATLRCSPISGHTSVYWYQQALGLGLQFLLWYDEGEERNRGNFPPRFSGRQFPNYSSELNVNALELEDSALYLCASRGTSGPYTDTQYFGPGTRLTVL.

The table lists this clone with a count of one. This chain uses TRBV3-1 (or the pseudogene TRBV3-2) with TRBJ2-1; TRBD1 is a possible D gene (5 bases). V was cut by 0 bases and J by 5 bases, with 14 bases left in between. The CDR3 loop spans 16 amino acids. Germline V CDR1 and CDR2: LGHDT, YNNKEL (reference sequence). CDR3 amino acids: CASSQDLFDSHNEQFF. The CDR3 DNA reads as TGTGCCAGCAGCCAAGATCTCTTCGACAGCCACAATGAGCAGTTCTTC.

The CDR3 sequence is CATSKGSLGTGDSPLHF. The CDR3 coding sequence is TGTGCCACCAGCAAGGGGTCGCTCGGGACAGGGGATTCACCCCTCCACTTT. The chain couples TRBV15 to TRBJ1-6; 10 bases agree with TRBD1. The junction had 11 bases not matched to a gene; V was cut back by 4 bases and J by 8 bases. The CDR3 sequence is 17 residues long. CDR1 LNHNV and CDR2 YYDKDF come from the germline V gene (reference sequence).

The rearrangement joins TRBV5-6 to TRBJ2-5, with 10 bases identical to TRBD1. CDR1 SGHDT and CDR2 YYEEEE come from the germline V gene. After removal of 0 bases from V and 5 bases from J, the junction contained 10 bases not matched to a gene. The CDR3 sequence is 17 residues long. The CDR3 DNA reads as TGTGCCAGCAGCTTGGATGTGACAGGGGGCTCCTGGGAGACCCAGTACTTC. Amino acid sequence: CASSLDVTGGSWETQYF.

The chain combines TRBV3-1 (or the pseudogene TRBV3-2) with TRBJ2-1; 9 bases match TRBD2. Unmatched junction bases numbered 4, after V lost 4 bases and J lost 0 bases. Germline lookup yields CDR1 LGHDT and CDR2 YNNKEL (reference sequence). The CDR3 is made up of 16 amino acids. CDR3 nucleotide sequence: TGTGCCAGCAGCCGAAGTAGCGGGAGCTCCTACAATGAGCAGTTCTTC. Translation: CASSRSSGSSYNEQFF.

J is TRBJ2-5 and V is TRBV7-8, with D unclear. Germline V gene lookup returns CDR1 SGHVS and CDR2 FQNEAQ. V lost 4 bases, J lost 0 bases, and 15 bases lay in between. The CDR3 loop spans 16 amino acids. CDR3 in DNA: TGTGCCAGCAGCTCCCTACAGAGCACGTACCAAGAGACCCAGTACTTC. Protein sequence: CASSSLQSTYQETQYF.

The chain is built from TRBV7-2 and TRBJ2-5, with 10 bases lining up with TRBD2. The CDR3 has 16 amino acids. Germline V gene lookup returns CDR1 SGHTA and CDR2 FQGNSA. V dropped 0 bases and J dropped 2; count of bases not matched to a gene: 3. CDR3 loop: CASSLAELAGQETQYF. In DNA form, the CDR3 reads TGTGCCAGCAGCTTAGCCGAACTAGCGGGGCAAGAGACCCAGTACTTC.

The chain uses TRBV20-1 and TRBJ2-7; unclear D gene. With 6 bases removed from V and 0 bases from J, the gap between germline ends came to 3 bases. Germline-derived CDR1 and CDR2 are DFQATT and SNEGSKA (reference sequence). CDR3 size: 10 residues. CDR3 residues: CSAYSYEQYF. The CDR3 nucleotides are TGCAGTGCCTACTCCTACGAGCAGTACTTC.

J is TRBJ1-1 and V is TRBV28; D ambiguous. The CDR3 loop spans 14 amino acids. CDR1 and CDR2 from the germline V gene are MDHEN and SYDVKM. Trimming stripped 3 bases from V and 1 base from J, with 9 bases between. In DNA form, the CDR3 reads TGTGCCAGCAGTTTGGTCACAAAGAACACTGAAGCTTTCTTT. This codes for CASSLVTKNTEAFF.

The rearrangement uses TRBV3-1 (or the pseudogene TRBV3-2) and TRBJ1-1; D is ambiguous. The V gene's germline CDR1 is LGHDT and CDR2 YNNKEL (reference sequence). The V gene lost 3 bases and the J gene lost 0 bases, with 8 bases spanning the gap. The CDR3 sequence is 14 residues long. The DNA for the CDR3 is TGTGCCAGCAGCCACGGGGTAATGAACACTGAAGCTTTCTTT. Translated: CASSHGVMNTEAFF.

The V call is TRBV14, the J call TRBJ2-7; 8 bases are shared with TRBD1. Trimming removed 5 bases from V and 4 bases from J; junction bases left unmatched: 10. This CDR3 has 15 amino acids. The germline V gene encodes CDR1 SGHDN and CDR2 FVKESK. CDR3 DNA sequence: TGTGCCAGCAGCTATGGACAGGGACCTTTGTACGAGCAGTACTTC. Translation: CASSYGQGPLYEQYF.

The chain couples TRBV4-3 to TRBJ1-2, with unresolved D. Germline CDR1 reads LGHNA; CDR2 reads YSLEER. V was shortened by 0 bases and J by 2 bases, with 13 bases between the two germline ends. The CDR3 runs 16 residues. CDR3 sequence reads: CASSQDQRPINYGYTF. For the CDR3, the DNA is TGCGCCAGCAGCCAAGATCAGCGGCCGATAAACTATGGCTACACCTTC.

V and J are TRBV6-1 and TRBJ2-7; 8 positions agree with TRBD2. The CDR3 contains 13 residues. Germline V lookup: CDR1 MNHNS, CDR2 SASEGT. J gave up 10 bases and V 0 bases, and 5 bases lay outside the gene matches. CDR3 residues: CASSEAPLAVQYF. In DNA, the CDR3 is TGTGCCAGCAGTGAAGCGCCACTAGCGGTTCAGTACTTC.

V and J are TRBV6-1 and TRBJ2-1; no firm D call. The CDR3 has 16 residues. Per the germline V gene, CDR1 is MNHNS and CDR2 is SASEGT. Trimming pared 2 bases from V and 6 bases from J, leaving 17 bases between. CDR3 nucleotides: TGTGCCAGCAGTGAAACATATTGGCCCCCCCTCAATGAGCAGTTCTTC. It yields the protein CASSETYWPPLNEQFF.

This clone was observed a single time. The chain joins TRBV28 to TRBJ1-2; perhaps TRBD1 as D (5 bases). Trimming cost V 5 bases and J 5 bases, with 12 bases left between them. The CDR3 contains 13 residues. Germline CDR1 reads MDHEN; CDR2 reads SYDVKM. For the CDR3, the DNA is TGTGCCAGCAGTATTCCAGGGCCGTATGGCTACACCTTC. It translates to CASSIPGPYGYTF.

This chain links TRBV10-3 with TRBJ1-1; 11 bases line up with TRBD1. J lost 8 bases, V lost 5 bases, and 7 bases had no gene match. Per germline, CDR1 ENHRY and CDR2 SYGVKD. The CDR3 is 14 residues long. In DNA form, the CDR3 reads TGTGCCATCAGTAGCGGACAGGGGGCAAGAGAAGCTTTCTTT. This translates into CAISSGQGAREAFF.

The V call is TRBV28, the J call TRBJ2-7; 9 bases line up with TRBD1. V lost 6 bases to trimming and J lost 3 bases; unmatched junction nucleotides: 6. CDR1 and CDR2 (germline): MDHEN, SYDVKM. CDR3 length: 14 residues. The CDR3 loop is CASRGPGQGYEQYF. CDR3 DNA: TGTGCCAGCAGGGGTCCGGGACAGGGCTACGAGCAGTACTTC.

The table lists this clone with a count of one. The J gene is TRBJ2-2, the V gene TRBV7-2; possibly TRBD2 for D (6 bases). The CDR3 is 14 amino acids. The V end lost 0 bases, the J end lost 7 bases, and 9 bases lay between the germline ends. Germline V lookup: CDR1 SGHTA, CDR2 FQGNSA. The CDR3 sequence is CASSLARDFGELFF. The CDR3, as DNA: TGTGCCAGCAGCTTAGCAAGGGACTTCGGGGAGCTGTTTTTT.

This clone was picked up one time. Other nucleotide sequences in the sample specify the same CDR3. The chain employs TRBV19 and TRBJ2-7, with D tentatively TRBD2 (6 bases). This CDR3 contains 14 residues. Trimming removed 1 base from V and 2 bases from J, with 9 bases in between. In germline, CDR1 is LNHDA, CDR2 SQIVND (reference sequence). CDR3 region: CASSIVAGTYEQYF. For the CDR3, the DNA is TGTGCCAGTAGTATAGTGGCGGGGACCTACGAGCAGTACTTC.

V gene TRBV9 combines with J gene TRBJ1-1; D is perhaps TRBD1 (5 bases). Germline V CDR1 and CDR2: SGDLS, YYNGEE. The CDR3 runs 15 residues. The germline V and J ends were trimmed by 1 base and 6 bases, with 16 bases remaining between them. The CDR3 sequence is CASSVSGQGKSEAFF. For the CDR3, the DNA is TGTGCCAGCAGCGTATCCGGGCAGGGAAAATCTGAAGCTTTCTTT.

The V and J genes are TRBV5-1 and TRBJ1-1, with a possible D match to TRBD1 (5 bases). The ends were cut back, 0 bases at V and 3 bases at J, with 9 bases in the middle. The CDR3 is 14 amino acids. Germline V gene sequence: CDR1 SGHRS, CDR2 YFSETQ. The CDR3 nucleotides are TGCGCCAGCAGCTTGGGCAGGGTGGACACTGAAGCTTTCTTT. Translating gives CASSLGRVDTEAFF.

This sequence joins TRBV6-5 and TRBJ2-2; 7 bases align to TRBD1. CDR3 size: 14 residues. With 7 bases clipped from V and 7 bases from J, the junction kept 9 bases outside the gene matches. Germline V gene data show CDR1 as MNHEY and CDR2 as SVGAGI. The DNA for the CDR3 is TGTGCCAGCAACACTCCAGGGGGTGGCGGGGAGCTGTTTTTT. As protein: CASNTPGGGGELFF.

The V gene is TRBV9, the J gene TRBJ2-7; a possible D gene is TRBD2 (5 bases). V was shortened by 0 bases and J by 5 bases, with 12 bases between the two germline ends. CDR1 is SGDLS and CDR2 is YYNGEE in the germline V gene. The CDR3 length is 14 residues. CDR3 in DNA: TGTGCCAGCAGCGTAGTGGAAGGAGGTAACGAGCAGTACTTC. Amino acid sequence: CASSVVEGGNEQYF.